This TCR beta chain originates from a study of read filtering for tumor transcriptome and immune sequencing. This clonotype showed up many times. This library used around 0.4 ug RNA and molecular barcoded adaptors spanning alpha/delta and beta/gamma chains. Via MiXCR, TCRdb re-called the reads, giving one row per CDR3 protein. The sample carries more than 30,000 distinct CDR3 sequences, about 13% recorded once. The sample consisted of a population of CD138-negative cells sorted from bone marrow. The sequence derives from a donor at least 40 years old with multiple myeloma.

CDR3 coding DNA: TGCAGCGTTGAAGCCAACAGGGCAGAGACCCAGTACTTC. Translation: CSVEANRAETQYF. The chain is built from TRBV29-1 and TRBJ2-5; a weak D match, TRBD1 (6 bases). Germline V gene sequence: CDR1 SQVTM, CDR2 ANQGSEA. Trimming cost V 1 base and J 4 bases, with 10 bases left between them. The CDR3 is 13 amino acids.